This entry describes one T cell receptor (beta chain). Its specificity is not known. Each diagnosis was grounded in clinical symptoms, serum thyroxine and TRAb, thyroid ultrasound, and orbital computed tomography. These data come from a study of T cells in Graves' hyperthyroidism and ophthalmopathy. V gave up 3 bases and J gave up 0 bases, with 11 bases separating them. Germline V lookup: CDR1 SGHTA, CDR2 FQGNSA. The CDR3 is 15 amino acids. Findings and caveats of the study: Researchers report that a 13 V-J model separated ophthalmopathy from stable hyperthyroidism. In validation, the model predicted ophthalmopathy. These predictions came a median approximately six months before onset. Blood also held most thyroid clonotypes expanded beyond 0.001.

The TCR beta CDR3 regions underwent amplification using RNA transcripts as the source. The HTBI set primed first-round TCR CDR3 RT-PCR. TCRdb independently ran MiXCR on the multiplex PCR reads; one entry per CDR3 protein. This table holds about 700,000 distinct CDR3 sequences, 45% found once. This TCR was recovered from an adult man with Graves' disease, either hyperthyroidism or ophthalmopathy (not recorded which). V gene TRBV7-2 combines with J gene TRBJ1-1; no definite D call. The material sequenced was peripheral blood or thyroid tissue (not recorded which). The CDR3 here is CASSLTDGLNTEAFF. The DNA of the CDR3 is TGTGCCAGCAGCTTGACGGACGGGCTGAACACTGAAGCTTTCTTT.